This TCR beta chain comes out of a study of blood T cell repertoires in COVID-19. Germline V CDR1 and CDR2: ENHRY, SYGVKD. V dropped 2 bases and J dropped 5 bases, with 9 bases sitting between them. The CDR3 length is 14 residues. This clone has more than one count but fewer than ten. Clones were read by immunoSEQ multiplex PCR, and TCRdb kept only the in-frame ones, dropping some. The sample lists 160,000 or so clones, roughly 84% seen once, with about 8% in the top ten. The sequenced material came from PBMCs or T cells enriched from blood (not recorded which). This clonotype was sampled from a woman in her fifties or sixties who had recovered from COVID-19. The gene calls are TRBV10-3 and TRBJ2-2; D is unclear. CDR3 DNA: TGTGCCATCAGTGAGGGAGTGAGTACCGGGGAGCTGTTTTTT. It is translated as CAISEGVSTGELFF.